This T cell receptor beta chain was sequenced during a study of siplizumab effects on memory and regulatory T cells. Clones were sequenced by immunoSEQ multiplex PCR, and TCRdb holds only the in-frame ones, with some missing. The data contain some 100,000 clones, 92% of them singletons. Overall study results and limits: The authors could not assign a naive or memory phenotype to roughly 80-96% of proliferating CD4+ or CD8+ clones.

CDR3 length: 15 amino acids. CDR1 is SGHAT and CDR2 is FQNNGV in the germline V gene. V lost 0 bases, J lost 0 bases, and 3 bases lay in between. For this clone: Its specificity is unknown.

The sequenced sample consisted of Tregs sorted from blood. The chain has TRBV11-2 and TRBJ2-6, with D hard to call. The receptor was derived from a human donor in good health. The CDR3 DNA is TGTGCCAGCAGCTTAGATTACTCTGGGGCCAACGTCCTGACTTTC. Translating gives CASSLDYSGANVLTF.